The 30 T cell receptor beta chains below were found in one sample sequenced in a study of T cell responses to AZD1222 COVID-19 vaccine. Assay: immunoSEQ multiplex PCR; the TCRdb copy retains only in-frame clones and omits some. The sample consists of about 84,000 clones, about 86% of them appearing once. The specimen comprised peripheral blood, sampled 28 days after the second AZD1222 dose. These receptors were collected from an adult who received the AZD1222 COVID-19 vaccine.

The chain couples TRBV24-1 to TRBJ1-5, with 9 bases lining up with TRBD1. The CDR3 runs 16 residues. The V gene's germline CDR1 is KGHDR and CDR2 SFDVKD. The V gene end was trimmed by 3 bases and the J gene end by 6 bases; junction bases not matched to a gene: 8. CDR3 nucleotides: TGTGCCACCAGTGATGCCCGGGACAGGGAGGGTCAGCCCCAGCATTTT. It specifies CATSDARDREGQPQHF.

In its sample, this clone was seen once. The chain is built from TRBV6-5 and TRBJ1-2, with TRBD1 matching over 7 bases. The CDR3 consists of 12 residues. Per germline, CDR1 MNHEY and CDR2 SVGAGI. V gave up 8 bases and J gave up 8 bases; unmatched junction bases: 8. For the CDR3, the DNA is TGTGCCAGCCGCGCAGGGGGTCAGGGCTACACCTTC. This encodes CASRAGGQGYTF.

The chain uses TRBV5-4 and TRBJ2-5, with a possible D match to TRBD2 (6 bases). The germline V and J ends were trimmed by 4 bases and 4 bases, with 14 bases remaining between them. The CDR3 loop spans 14 amino acids. Germline V lookup: CDR1 SGHNT, CDR2 YYREEE (reference sequence). The CDR3 DNA is TGTGCCAGCAGCACGGGGACTGGAGGAGAGACCCAGTACTTC. Translation: CASSTGTGGETQYF.

This clone was observed a handful of times. The genes are TRBV6-5 and TRBJ2-4; perhaps TRBD1 as D (6 bases). V gave up 6 bases and J gave up 6 bases, with 18 bases separating them. Germline CDR1 MNHEY, CDR2 SVGAGI. The CDR3 loop spans 15 amino acids. CDR3 sequence (DNA): TGTGCCAGCAGCCCGGACAGATCCGAGGGAAACATTCAGTACTTC. Amino acid sequence: CASSPDRSEGNIQYF.

The chain combines TRBV28 with TRBJ2-5; TRBD2 matches 14 bases. The germline gives CDR1 MDHEN, CDR2 SYDVKM. J was trimmed by 4 bases and V by 3 bases; bases with no gene match: 10. The CDR3 contains 18 residues. CDR3: CASSFGTSGSFSRETQYF. The CDR3 DNA reads TGTGCCAGCAGTTTCGGGACTAGCGGGAGTTTTTCACGAGAGACCCAGTACTTC. Using reference TRBV28 and TRBJ2-5 for the parts outside the CDR3, the full variable domain is DVKVTQSSRYLVKRTGEKVFLECVQDMDHENMFWYRQDPGLGLRLIYFSYDVKMKEKGDIPEGYSVSREKKERFSLILESASTNQTSMYLCASSFGTSGSFSRETQYFGPGTRLLVL.

CDR3 region: CASSLTETQYF. CDR3 nucleotide sequence: TGTGCCAGCAGTTTAACAGAGACCCAGTACTTC. This chain links TRBV12-3 or TRBV12-4 with TRBJ2-5; no reliable D call. V was pared by 2 bases and J by 4 bases, with 2 bases between. CDR3 size: 11 residues.

The genes are TRBV15 and TRBJ2-1, with D hard to call. This CDR3 is built from 12 residues. The V end lost 5 bases, the J end lost 10 bases, and 12 bases lay between the germline ends. CDR1 and CDR2 from the germline V gene are LNHNV and YYDKDF (reference sequence). The CDR3 loop reads CATSPDFAEQFF. The CDR3 DNA sequence: TGTGCCACCAGCCCCGACTTTGCCGAGCAGTTCTTC.

This chain connects TRBV10-3 to TRBJ1-3; D is perhaps TRBD1 (6 bases). Germline lookup yields CDR1 ENHRY and CDR2 SYGVKD. Between the trimmed V and J ends, which lost 6 bases and 0 bases, there was a span of 12 bases. CDR3 length equals 15 residues. CDR3 protein: CAIRTVGASGNTIYF. CDR3 sequence (DNA): TGTGCCATCAGGACCGTGGGGGCCTCTGGAAACACCATATATTTT.

The V gene is TRBV21-1, the J gene TRBJ2-2; TRBD1, the table's D call, lacks a check against the DNA. TRBV21-1 is reported as a pseudogene. The CDR3 extends over 17 amino acids. The CDR3 reads CASSKPGGQPNGGELFF. For the CDR3, the DNA is TGTGCCAGCAGCAAACCCGGCGGACAGCCCAACGGCGGGGAGCTGTTTTTT.

This chain links TRBV7-9 with TRBJ1-1, with D possibly being TRBD1 (5 bases). Between the trimmed V and J ends, which lost 5 bases and 11 bases, there was a span of 12 bases. CDR3 length equals 11 residues. CDR1 is SEHNR, CDR2 FQNEAQ, per germline (reference sequence). The CDR3 spells CASSLQEMAFF. As DNA, the CDR3 is TGTGCCAGCAGCCTACAGGAGATGGCTTTCTTT.

This clone has only a few counts. The V and J genes are TRBV2 and TRBJ1-4; D unclear. Germline CDR1 reads SNHLY; CDR2 reads FYNNEI. V lost 4 bases, J lost 8 bases, and 8 bases lay in between. The CDR3 is 12 amino acids. In DNA form, the CDR3 reads TGTGCCAGCAGTGTGATGGAAGAAAAACTGTTTTTT. Residues: CASSVMEEKLFF.

This rearrangement joins TRBV7-2 to TRBJ1-5; 9 nucleotides line up with TRBD1. The CDR3 contains 12 residues. Germline V CDR1 and CDR2: SGHTA, FQGNSA. J lost 9 bases, V lost 3 bases, and 0 bases had no gene match. The CDR3, as DNA: TGTGCCAGCAGCTTGGGACAGGGGCCCCAGCATTTT. Translation gives CASSLGQGPQHF.

The rearrangement uses TRBV6-1 and TRBJ2-3; TRBD2 might be the D (5 bases). Germline V CDR1 and CDR2: MNHNS, SASEGT. The V and J ends lost 5 bases and 7 bases respectively, with 10 bases between them. This CDR3 spans 12 amino acids. CDR3 residues: CASSYRTHTQYF. As DNA, the CDR3 is TGTGCCAGCAGTTATCGGACTCATACGCAGTATTTT.

V usage is TRBV27 and J usage is TRBJ1-2; TRBD1 matches at 7 bases. CDR1 is MNHEY, CDR2 SMNVEV, per germline (reference sequence). This CDR3 is 17 amino acids long. V lost 0 bases to trimming and J lost 7 bases; unmatched junction nucleotides: 14. The CDR3 bases are TGTGCCAGCAGTTTATCGCTGGCTGACAGGGTGGGGGGTGGCTACACCTTC. Protein: CASSLSLADRVGGGYTF.

The genes are TRBV28 and TRBJ2-7; weak D call: TRBD1 (6 bases). Trimming took off 7 bases at V and 6 bases at J, with 10 bases between the two ends. The CDR3 has 11 residues. Looked up from germline, CDR1 is MDHEN and CDR2 is SYDVKM. CDR3: CASKGGPEQYF. The CDR3 coding sequence is TGTGCCAGCAAAGGGGGACCCGAGCAGTACTTC. The variable domain in full, completed from reference TRBV28 and TRBJ2-7, reads DVKVTQSSRYLVKRTGEKVFLECVQDMDHENMFWYRQDPGLGLRLIYFSYDVKMKEKGDIPEGYSVSREKKERFSLILESASTNQTSMYLCASKGGPEQYFGPGTRLTVT.

The chain is built from TRBV7-9 and TRBJ1-1; D may be TRBD1 (6 bases). This CDR3 has 15 amino acids. Germline V lookup: CDR1 SEHNR, CDR2 FQNEAQ (reference sequence). V was trimmed by 5 bases and J by 0 bases, leaving 13 bases between them. The CDR3 DNA reads TGTGCCAGCAGCCCCCGGGACACCTTGAACACTGAAGCTTTCTTT. This translates into CASSPRDTLNTEAFF.

The chain carries TRBV6-5 and TRBJ1-3; possible D gene TRBD1, 6 bases. Germline CDR1 is MNHEY and CDR2 is SVGAGI. With 6 bases removed from V and 4 bases from J, the gap between germline ends came to 16 bases. The CDR3 is 15 amino acids. This CDR3 is CASRPGTSSGNTIYF. The CDR3 DNA is TGTGCCAGCAGGCCCGGGACATCGTCCGGAAACACCATATATTTT.

The gene calls are TRBV5-1 and TRBJ2-3; 8 bases map to TRBD2. The junction had 8 bases not matched to a gene; V was cut back by 4 bases and J by 4 bases. Germline V gene data show CDR1 as SGHRS and CDR2 as YFSETQ. CDR3 length: 15 residues. CDR3 in DNA: TGCGCCAGCAGCCCGGCCCCGGGGGGGCCAGATACGCAGTATTTT. Protein sequence: CASSPAPGGPDTQYF.

The chain combines TRBV28 with TRBJ2-7; D possibly corresponds to TRBD2 (6 bases). The CDR3 contains 13 residues. V shed 7 bases and J shed 3 bases, with 13 bases lying between them. Germline values: CDR1 MDHEN, CDR2 SYDVKM. CDR3 residues: CASTLRGSYEQYF. DNA of the CDR3: TGTGCCAGCACCCTCCGGGGGAGCTACGAGCAGTACTTC.

The V and J genes are TRBV29-1 and TRBJ2-1; TRBD2 aligns across 13 bases. This CDR3 comprises 15 residues. CDR1 and CDR2 (germline): SQVTM, ANQGSEA. J gave up 4 bases and V 7 bases, and 7 bases lay outside the gene matches. The CDR3 nucleotides are TGCAGCGGGGACGGGACTAGCGGGGTTTACAATGAGCAGTTCTTC. Translating gives CSGDGTSGVYNEQFF.

The chain recombines TRBV6-4 with TRBJ2-2; 7 bases line up with TRBD2. V trimming: 4 bases; J trimming: 5 bases; junction bases outside the gene matches: 4. Germline loops: CDR1 MRHNA, CDR2 SNTAGT. The length of the CDR3 is 14 residues. CDR3 amino acids: CASSGGSGTGELFF. The CDR3 DNA reads as TGTGCCAGCAGTGGCGGGAGCGGGACCGGGGAGCTGTTTTTT.

This chain uses TRBV6-2 or TRBV6-3 with TRBJ1-4; 7 nucleotides line up with TRBD1. Unmatched junction bases numbered 11, after V lost 5 bases and J lost 8 bases. The CDR3 is 15 amino acids. Germline V lookup: CDR1 MNHEY, CDR2 SVGEGT. Written as DNA, the CDR3 is TGTGCCAGCAGTGAGTCAACAGGGGCGGGGGAAAAACTGTTTTTT. This gives the protein CASSESTGAGEKLFF.

This clone turned up a few times. The V call is TRBV11-3, the J call TRBJ2-7, with TRBD2 identical over 7 bases. Germline V gene sequence: CDR1 SGHNT, CDR2 YENEEA. The CDR3 totals 15 residues. The V gene end was trimmed by 5 bases and the J gene end by 4 bases; junction bases not matched to a gene: 11. CDR3 protein: CASSPGGTNRYEQYF. The CDR3 coding sequence is TGTGCCAGCAGCCCAGGCGGGACTAACCGTTACGAGCAGTACTTC.

V and J are TRBV18 and TRBJ1-5, with 7 bases aligning to TRBD1. The V segment lost 2 bases and the J segment 5 bases; nucleotides outside the gene matches: 3. The CDR3 runs to 14 residues. The germline gives CDR1 KGHSH, CDR2 LQKENI. This CDR3 is CASSPGQADQPQHF. CDR3 DNA sequence: TGTGCCAGCTCACCAGGACAGGCCGATCAGCCCCAGCATTTT.

The rearrangement uses TRBV5-1 and TRBJ1-4; D is unclear. Germline V lookup: CDR1 SGHRS, CDR2 YFSETQ. CDR3 length: 15 residues. V dropped 0 bases and J dropped 2 bases, with 8 bases sitting between them. DNA of the CDR3: TGCGCCAGCAGCTTGGGTGTTACGACTAATGAAAAACTGTTTTTT. It is translated as CASSLGVTTNEKLFF.

J is TRBJ1-5 and V is TRBV20-1, with 7 nucleotides matching TRBD1. This CDR3 is built from 11 residues. The germline V gene encodes CDR1 DFQATT and CDR2 SNEGSKA (reference sequence). With 6 bases clipped from V and 6 bases from J, the junction kept 2 bases outside the gene matches. The CDR3 region is CSAGGRQPQHF. Here the CDR3 DNA reads TGCAGTGCAGGGGGCCGTCAGCCCCAGCATTTT.

This chain joins TRBV18 and TRBJ2-1; D not certain. The germline CDR1 and CDR2 sequences are KGHSH and LQKENI. The CDR3 spans 11 residues. V gave up 2 bases and J gave up 6 bases, with 2 bases separating them. The CDR3: CASSPGNEQFF. Written as DNA, the CDR3 is TGTGCCAGCTCACCAGGCAATGAGCAGTTCTTC.

This clone was found once. The chain joins TRBV28 to TRBJ1-5; D is ambiguous. Germline V gene lookup returns CDR1 MDHEN and CDR2 SYDVKM. The V gene lost 11 bases and the J gene lost 3 bases, with 17 bases spanning the gap. The CDR3 is 14 residues long. This CDR3 reads CAGSREAFNQPQHF. The CDR3 DNA reads as TGTGCCGGATCAAGGGAGGCTTTCAATCAGCCCCAGCATTTT. Full variable domain (remainder filled in from reference TRBV28 and TRBJ1-5): DVKVTQSSRYLVKRTGEKVFLECVQDMDHENMFWYRQDPGLGLRLIYFSYDVKMKEKGDIPEGYSVSREKKERFSLILESASTNQTSMYLCAGSREAFNQPQHFGDGTRLSIL.

V is TRBV5-8 and J is TRBJ1-5; D possibly corresponds to TRBD1 (6 bases). The CDR3 has 16 amino acids. Germline CDR1 reads SGHTS; CDR2 reads YDEGEE. With 0 bases removed from V and 1 base from J, the gap between germline ends came to 11 bases. This CDR3 reads CASSLGDTLSNQPQHF. The CDR3, as DNA: TGTGCCAGCAGCTTGGGGGACACCCTGAGCAATCAGCCCCAGCATTTT.

The CDR3, as DNA: TGTGCCATCAGTGAGTTCGGCCAGAGCTCCTACGAGCAGTACTTC. Its protein product is CAISEFGQSSYEQYF. The rearrangement uses TRBV10-3 and TRBJ2-7, with D uncertain. The CDR3 length is 15 residues. V lost 1 base, J lost 0 bases, and 10 bases lay in between. CDR1 is ENHRY, CDR2 SYGVKD, per germline.